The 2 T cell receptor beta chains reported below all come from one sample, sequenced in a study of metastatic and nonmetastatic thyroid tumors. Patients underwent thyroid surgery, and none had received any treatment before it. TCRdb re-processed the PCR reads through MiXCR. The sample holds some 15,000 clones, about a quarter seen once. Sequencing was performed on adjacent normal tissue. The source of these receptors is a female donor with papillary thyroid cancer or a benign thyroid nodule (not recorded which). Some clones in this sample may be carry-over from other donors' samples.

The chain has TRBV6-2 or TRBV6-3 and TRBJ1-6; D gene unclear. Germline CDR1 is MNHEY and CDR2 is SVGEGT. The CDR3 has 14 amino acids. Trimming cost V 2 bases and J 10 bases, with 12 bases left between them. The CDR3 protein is CASSYAGRRSPLHF. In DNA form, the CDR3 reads TGTGCCAGCAGTTACGCGGGGAGGAGGTCACCCCTCCACTTT.

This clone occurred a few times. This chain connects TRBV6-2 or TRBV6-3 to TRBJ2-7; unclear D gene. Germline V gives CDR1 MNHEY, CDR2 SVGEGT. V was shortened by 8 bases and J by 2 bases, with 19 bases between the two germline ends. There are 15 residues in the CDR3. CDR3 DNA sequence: TGTGCCAGCGGAGTAGGGTCCCAACCTCCCTACGAGCAGTACGTC. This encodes CASGVGSQPPYEQYV.